This TCR beta chain was documented in a study of T cells in Graves' hyperthyroidism and ophthalmopathy. Turning to the study itself: At initial diagnosis, before any treatment had begun, peripheral blood was obtained. Findings and limits, study-wide: The model made its ophthalmopathy prediction, and onset followed a median around 6.5 months later. Blood also carried most thyroid clonotypes expanded above 0.001.

This clonotype was seen a few times. Its antigen remains unidentified. TCR beta CDR3 regions were amplified from RNA transcripts. A set of HTBI primers served as the primers for a first-round RT-PCR of the TCR CDR3. In TCRdb, the multiplex PCR reads were re-called with MiXCR into one record per CDR3 protein. The repertoire holds around 400,000 distinct CDR3 sequences, with about 15% as singletons. Around 9.8 ml fresh peripheral blood yielded the PBMCs. This receptor was taken from a woman younger than 30 with Graves' hyperthyroidism that later progressed to Graves' ophthalmopathy. The sequenced material came from blood.

In DNA form, the CDR3 reads TGTGCCAGTACCCCGAGGGGGAGCAGGGGGCAGAATCAGCCCCAGCATTTT. This translates into CASTPRGSRGQNQPQHF. The chain employs TRBV19 and TRBJ1-5, with 8 nucleotides matching TRBD1. CDR3 length: 17 amino acids. The trim removed 7 bases at V and 4 bases at J, leaving 15 bases unmatched. Germline loops: CDR1 LNHDA, CDR2 SQIVND (reference sequence).